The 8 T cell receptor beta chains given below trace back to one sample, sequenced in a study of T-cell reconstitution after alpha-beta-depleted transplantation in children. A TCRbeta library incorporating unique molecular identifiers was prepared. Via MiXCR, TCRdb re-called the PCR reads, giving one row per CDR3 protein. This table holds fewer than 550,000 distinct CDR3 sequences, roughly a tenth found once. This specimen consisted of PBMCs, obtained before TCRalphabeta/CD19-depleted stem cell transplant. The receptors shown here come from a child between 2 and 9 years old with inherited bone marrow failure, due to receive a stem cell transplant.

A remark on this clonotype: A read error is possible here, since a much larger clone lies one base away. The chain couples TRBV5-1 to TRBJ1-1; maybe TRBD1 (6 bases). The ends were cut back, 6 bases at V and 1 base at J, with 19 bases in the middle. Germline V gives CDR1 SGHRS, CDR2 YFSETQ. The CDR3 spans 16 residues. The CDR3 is CASKLRPGHGNTEAFF. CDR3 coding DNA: TGCGCCAGCAAGTTGCGGCCGGGACACGGGAACACTGAAGCTTTCTTT.

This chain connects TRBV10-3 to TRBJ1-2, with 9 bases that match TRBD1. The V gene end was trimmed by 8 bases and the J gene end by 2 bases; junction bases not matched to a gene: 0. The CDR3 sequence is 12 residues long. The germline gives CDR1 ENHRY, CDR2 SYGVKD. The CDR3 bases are TGTGCCATCGACAGGGGGAACTATGGCTACACCTTC. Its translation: CAIDRGNYGYTF.

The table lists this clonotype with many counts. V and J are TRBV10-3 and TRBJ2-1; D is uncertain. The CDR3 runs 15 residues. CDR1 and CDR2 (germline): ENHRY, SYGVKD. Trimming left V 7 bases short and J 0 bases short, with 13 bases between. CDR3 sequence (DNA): TGTGCCATCACCCGTACTTTTAGCTCCTACAATGAGCAGTTCTTC. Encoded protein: CAITRTFSSYNEQFF.

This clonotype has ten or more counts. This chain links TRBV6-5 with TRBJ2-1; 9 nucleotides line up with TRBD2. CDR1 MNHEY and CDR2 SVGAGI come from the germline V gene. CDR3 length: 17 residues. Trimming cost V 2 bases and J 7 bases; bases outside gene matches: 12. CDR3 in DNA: TGTGCCAGCAGTTACGTGGCGGGAGGGATGTCTTGGAATGAGCAGTTCTTC. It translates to CASSYVAGGMSWNEQFF.

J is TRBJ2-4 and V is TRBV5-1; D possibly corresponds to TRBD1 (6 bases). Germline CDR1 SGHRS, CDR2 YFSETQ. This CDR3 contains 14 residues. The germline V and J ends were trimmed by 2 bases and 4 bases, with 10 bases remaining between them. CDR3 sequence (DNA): TGCGCCAGCAGCTTACTACAGGGAAAAAACATTCAGTACTTC. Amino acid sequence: CASSLLQGKNIQYF. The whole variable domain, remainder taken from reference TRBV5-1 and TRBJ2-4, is KAGVTQTPRYLIKTRGQQVTLSCSPISGHRSVSWYQQTPGQGLQFLFEYFSETQRNKGNFPGRFSGRQFSNSRSEMNVSTLELGDSALYLCASSLLQGKNIQYFGAGTRLSVL.

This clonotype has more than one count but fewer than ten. The CDR3 here is CASSIVGPADTQYF. The CDR3 DNA reads TGTGCCAGTAGTATAGTAGGCCCCGCAGATACGCAGTATTTT. J is TRBJ2-3 and V is TRBV19, with no clear D. Germline V CDR1 and CDR2: LNHDA, SQIVND (reference sequence). CDR3 size: 14 residues. The V end was cut by 1 base, the J end by 4 bases, with 9 bases between. Full variable domain (outside the CDR3, taken from reference TRBV19 and TRBJ2-3): DGGITQSPKYLFRKEGQNVTLSCEQNLNHDAMYWYRQDPGQGLRLIYYSQIVNDFQKGDIAEGYSVSREKKESFPLTVTSAQKNPTAFYLCASSIVGPADTQYFGPGTRLTVL.

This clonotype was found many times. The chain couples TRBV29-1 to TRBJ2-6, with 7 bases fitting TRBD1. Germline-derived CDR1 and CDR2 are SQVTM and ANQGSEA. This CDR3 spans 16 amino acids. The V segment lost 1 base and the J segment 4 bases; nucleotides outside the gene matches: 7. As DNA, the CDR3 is TGCAGCGTTGAAGGGAAGGGGACAGCCGGGGCCAACGTCCTGACTTTC. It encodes CSVEGKGTAGANVLTF.

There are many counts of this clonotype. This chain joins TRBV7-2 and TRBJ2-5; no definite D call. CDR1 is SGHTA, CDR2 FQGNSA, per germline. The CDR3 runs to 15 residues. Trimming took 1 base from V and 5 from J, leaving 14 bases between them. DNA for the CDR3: TGTGCCAGCAGCTTAGAGGTGGGATCGGTGGAGACCCAGTACTTC. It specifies CASSLEVGSVETQYF.